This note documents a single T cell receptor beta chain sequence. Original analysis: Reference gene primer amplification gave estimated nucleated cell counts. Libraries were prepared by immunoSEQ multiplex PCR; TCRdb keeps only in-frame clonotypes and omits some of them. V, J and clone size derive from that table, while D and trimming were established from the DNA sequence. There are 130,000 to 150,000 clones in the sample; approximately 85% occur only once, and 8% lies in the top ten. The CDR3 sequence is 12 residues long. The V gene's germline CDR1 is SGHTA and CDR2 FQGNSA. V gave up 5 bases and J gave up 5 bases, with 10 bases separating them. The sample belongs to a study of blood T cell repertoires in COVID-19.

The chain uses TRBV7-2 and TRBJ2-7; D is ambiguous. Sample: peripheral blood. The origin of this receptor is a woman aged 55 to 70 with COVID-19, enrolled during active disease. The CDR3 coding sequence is TGTGCCAGCAGCCTGGGCCTGGACGAGCAGTACTTC. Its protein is CASSLGLDEQYF. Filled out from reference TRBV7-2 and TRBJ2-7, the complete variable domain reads GAGVSQSPSNKVTEKGKDVELRCDPISGHTALYWYRQSLGQGLEFLIYFQGNSAPDKSGLPSDRFSAERTGGSVSTLTIQRTQQEDSAVYLCASSLGLDEQYFGPGTRLTVT.